Shown below are 22 T cell receptor beta chains from a single sample sequenced in a study of shared clonotypes between healthy human individuals. The method was immunoSEQ multiplex PCR; TCRdb's version includes in-frame clones alone and lacks a portion of them. The sample has 2.3 million or so clones, 85% to 95% seen once; the top ten hold about 0.39%. The specimen was naive CD4+ T cells from PBMCs. Subset reported: CD45RA+ positively selected. The receptors here all came from a man between 18 and 29 years old in good health. Some clones in this sample may be carry-over from other donors' samples.

This clone was seen a single time. V is TRBV4-2 and J is TRBJ1-1, with D unresolved. The CDR3 covers 15 residues. With 4 bases removed from V and 0 bases from J, the gap between germline ends came to 12 bases. The germline gives CDR1 LGHNA, CDR2 YNFKEQ. This CDR3 is CASSPGGRLNTEAFF. Here the CDR3 DNA reads TGTGCCAGCAGCCCAGGCGGACGGTTGAACACTGAAGCTTTCTTT.

J is TRBJ2-1 and V is TRBV7-3; possible D gene TRBD2, 5 bases. Trimming cost V 4 bases and J 7 bases, with 14 bases left between them. The germline V gene has CDR1 SGHTA and CDR2 FQGTGA. This CDR3 region has 14 residues. CDR3 bases: TGTGCCAGCAGCTCCCTCGGGCCGGGGAATGAGCAGTTCTTC. The encoded protein is CASSSLGPGNEQFF.

The CDR3 here is CASSPRDRGSYNEQFF. The CDR3 DNA follows: TGTGCCAGTAGTCCCCGGGACAGGGGCTCCTACAATGAGCAGTTCTTC. This rearrangement joins TRBV19 to TRBJ2-1, with TRBD1 matching 10 bases. The CDR3 totals 16 residues. Trimming cost V 5 bases and J 0 bases; bases outside gene matches: 4. Germline CDR1 LNHDA, CDR2 SQIVND (reference sequence).

For the CDR3, the DNA is TGCAGTGCTCCAGAATATGGCTACACCTTC. Its translation: CSAPEYGYTF. This sequence joins TRBV20-1 and TRBJ1-2; D is unclear. V lost 5 bases and J 5 bases, leaving 6 bases between the germline ends. Germline V gene sequence: CDR1 DFQATT, CDR2 SNEGSKA (reference sequence). The CDR3 length is 10 residues.

The genes are TRBV5-4 and TRBJ2-3; TRBD2 aligns across 8 bases. V was pared by 4 bases and J by 4 bases, with 20 bases of the junction left unmatched. The CDR3 contains 19 residues. Looked up from germline, CDR1 is SGHNT and CDR2 is YYREEE (reference sequence). This CDR3 reads CASSAFGVAGSYFPDTQYF. The CDR3 coding sequence is TGTGCCAGCAGCGCCTTTGGGGTAGCGGGAAGCTATTTTCCAGATACGCAGTATTTT.

V gene TRBV9 combines with J gene TRBJ1-3; D is perhaps TRBD1 (5 bases). V was cut by 0 bases and J by 8 bases, with 9 bases left in between. The CDR3 sequence is 13 residues long. CDR1 is SGDLS, CDR2 YYNGEE, per germline. CDR3 amino acids: CASSVDSGDTIYF. As DNA, the CDR3 is TGTGCCAGCAGCGTAGACTCGGGGGACACCATATATTTT. Full variable domain (rest looked up from reference TRBV9 and TRBJ1-3): DSGVTQTPKHLITATGQRVTLRCSPRSGDLSVYWYQQSLDQGLQFLIQYYNGEERAKGNILERFSAQQFPDLHSELNLSSLELGDSALYFCASSVDSGDTIYFGEGSWLTVV.

The V gene is TRBV28, the J gene TRBJ2-7; TRBD1 matches at 10 bases. Germline CDR1 reads MDHEN; CDR2 reads SYDVKM. Germline trimming cut 4 bases from V and 1 base from J; bases unmatched to any gene: 7. The length of the CDR3 is 16 residues. The DNA of the CDR3 is TGTGCCAGCAGTTCCCCCCGACAGGGGGCATCCTACGAGCAGTACTTC. Translation gives CASSSPRQGASYEQYF.

This clone has only one observation. This rearrangement joins TRBV5-5 to TRBJ2-7, with D maybe TRBD2 (6 bases). From germline, CDR1 is SGHKS and CDR2 YYEKEE (reference sequence). This CDR3 contains 14 residues. V gave up 2 bases and J gave up 3 bases, with 12 bases separating them. CDR3 sequence reads: CASSLGQDYYEQYF. CDR3 DNA: TGTGCCAGCAGCTTAGGGCAGGACTACTACGAGCAGTACTTC.

The chain recombines TRBV5-4 with TRBJ2-3, with TRBD2 matching over 7 bases. The V segment lost 6 bases and the J segment 1 base; nucleotides outside the gene matches: 11. Germline assignment: CDR1 SGHNT and CDR2 YYREEE (reference sequence). The length of the CDR3 is 16 residues. The CDR3 here is CASNLAALEGTDTQYF. The CDR3 bases are TGTGCCAGCAACCTAGCGGCCCTGGAGGGCACAGATACGCAGTATTTT.

The chain links TRBV28 to TRBJ1-4; TRBD1 might be the D (5 bases). The CDR3 consists of 15 residues. The germline V and J ends were trimmed by 5 bases and 1 base, with 11 bases remaining between them. Germline V lookup: CDR1 MDHEN, CDR2 SYDVKM. The CDR3 reads CASSGGGGTNEKLFF. The CDR3 DNA reads TGTGCCAGCAGTGGCGGTGGGGGAACTAATGAAAAACTGTTTTTT. Full variable domain (outside the CDR3, taken from reference TRBV28 and TRBJ1-4): DVKVTQSSRYLVKRTGEKVFLECVQDMDHENMFWYRQDPGLGLRLIYFSYDVKMKEKGDIPEGYSVSREKKERFSLILESASTNQTSMYLCASSGGGGTNEKLFFGSGTQLSVL.

The J gene is TRBJ2-3, the V gene TRBV2; 9 bases fit TRBD1. Germline assignment: CDR1 SNHLY and CDR2 FYNNEI. Losses at the gene ends were 8 bases for V and 4 bases for J; bases not matched to a gene: 7. This CDR3 is built from 14 residues. CDR3 sequence: CASGGQGGPDTQYF. The CDR3 nucleotides are TGTGCCAGCGGGGGACAGGGCGGACCAGATACGCAGTATTTT.

V and J are TRBV10-2 and TRBJ2-7; a weak D match, TRBD2 (5 bases). The CDR3 is 14 residues long. CDR1 and CDR2 from the germline V gene are WSHSY and SAAADI. V gave up 7 bases and J gave up 7 bases, with 20 bases separating them. The CDR3: CASIRVAGVGEQYF. The CDR3, as DNA: TGCGCCAGCATCAGAGTAGCCGGGGTAGGGGAGCAGTACTTC.

CDR3 in amino acids: CASSVSSATTDTQYF. Here the CDR3 DNA reads TGTGCCAGCAGCGTATCTAGCGCGACCACAGATACGCAGTATTTT. The chain has TRBV9 and TRBJ2-3, with a possible D match to TRBD2 (6 bases). V lost 1 base to trimming and J lost 2 bases, with 11 bases between them. The CDR3 spans 15 residues. Germline V gene lookup returns CDR1 SGDLS and CDR2 YYNGEE.

CDR3 DNA: TGTGCCAGCAGCAGCAGACTAGCGGGGAGCCCCAAGACCCAGTACTTC. Its protein product is CASSSRLAGSPKTQYF. V and J are TRBV7-2 and TRBJ2-5; 11 nucleotides match TRBD2. Germline V gene lookup returns CDR1 SGHTA and CDR2 FQGNSA. V dropped 5 bases and J dropped 6; count of bases not matched to a gene: 11. The length of the CDR3 is 16 residues.

The V and J genes are TRBV28 and TRBJ2-7, with 9 positions matching TRBD2. The germline V gene encodes CDR1 MDHEN and CDR2 SYDVKM. The CDR3 sequence is 14 residues long. The junction had 7 bases not matched to a gene; V was cut back by 6 bases and J by 4 bases. The CDR3 nucleotides read TGTGCCAGCAGCCGTAGCGGGAGCAATTACGAGCAGTACTTC. Its translation is CASSRSGSNYEQYF.

V gene TRBV18 combines with J gene TRBJ2-3; D gene uncertain. CDR3 length: 15 residues. Germline V lookup: CDR1 KGHSH, CDR2 LQKENI. V was trimmed by 2 bases and J by 4 bases, leaving 13 bases between them. The CDR3 loop reads CASSPKVIGPDTQYF. The CDR3 DNA reads TGTGCCAGCTCACCAAAGGTGATAGGGCCAGATACGCAGTATTTT.

V gene TRBV6-5 combines with J gene TRBJ2-5, with D maybe TRBD2 (6 bases). V shed 2 bases and J shed 2 bases, with 9 bases lying between them. CDR1 is MNHEY and CDR2 is SVGAGI in the germline V gene. This CDR3 region has 14 residues. CDR3 nucleotides: TGTGCCAGCAGTTACGGGCGGGAACAAGAGACCCAGTACTTC. Amino acids: CASSYGREQETQYF.

The DNA of the CDR3 is TGTGCCAGCAGCTTCGGGGCCGGGACCAACTACAATGAGCAGTTCTTC. Its protein product is CASSFGAGTNYNEQFF. J is TRBJ2-1 and V is TRBV11-2, with D tentatively TRBD1 or TRBD2 (5 bases each). The germline CDR1 and CDR2 sequences are SGHAT and FQNNGV. The CDR3 totals 16 residues. Deletions cut 3 bases from V and 3 bases from J, with 15 bases between.

This rearrangement joins TRBV6-5 to TRBJ2-5; weak D call: TRBD2 (5 bases). This CDR3 contains 14 residues. With 0 bases removed from V and 2 bases from J, the gap between germline ends came to 7 bases. The germline gives CDR1 MNHEY, CDR2 SVGAGI. The CDR3 DNA reads TGTGCCAGCAGTTACTCCAAGCGGCAAGAGACCCAGTACTTC. It yields the protein CASSYSKRQETQYF.

The chain combines TRBV6-5 with TRBJ1-5; D unclear. V was trimmed by 6 bases and J by 8 bases, leaving 11 bases between them. This CDR3 is 12 amino acids long. The germline CDR1 and CDR2 sequences are MNHEY and SVGAGI. CDR3 in DNA: TGTGCCAGCAGGATCAACACGGAGCCCCAGCATTTT. This codes for CASRINTEPQHF.

The chain links TRBV19 to TRBJ2-1; TRBD2 matches 12 bases. This CDR3 has 14 residues. Per germline, CDR1 LNHDA and CDR2 SQIVND (reference sequence). Trimming cost V 6 bases and J 7 bases; bases outside gene matches: 4. The CDR3 loop reads CASRQTSGRNEQFF. The CDR3 bases are TGTGCCAGTAGACAGACTAGCGGGAGAAATGAGCAGTTCTTC.

This clone was seen a single time. The chain carries TRBV7-2 and TRBJ1-5; 9 bases agree with TRBD1. Trimming cost V 5 bases and J 6 bases; bases outside gene matches: 5. The CDR3 has 14 amino acids. Germline CDR1 reads SGHTA; CDR2 reads FQGNSA. CDR3 loop: CASSRGQGSQPQHF. The CDR3 coding sequence is TGTGCCAGCAGCCGAGGACAGGGGAGTCAGCCCCAGCATTTT.